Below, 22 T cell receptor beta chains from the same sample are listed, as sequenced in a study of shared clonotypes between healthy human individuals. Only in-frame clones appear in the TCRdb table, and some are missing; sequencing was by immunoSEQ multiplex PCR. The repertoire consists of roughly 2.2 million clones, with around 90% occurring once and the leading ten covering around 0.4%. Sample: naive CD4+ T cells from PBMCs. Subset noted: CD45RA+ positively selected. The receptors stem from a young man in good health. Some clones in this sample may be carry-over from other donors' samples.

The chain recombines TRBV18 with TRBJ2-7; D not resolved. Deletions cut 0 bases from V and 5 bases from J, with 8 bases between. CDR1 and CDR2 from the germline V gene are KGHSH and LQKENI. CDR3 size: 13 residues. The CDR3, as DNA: TGTGCCAGCTCACCACCGGCTGTCGACGAGCAGTACTTC. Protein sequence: CASSPPAVDEQYF.

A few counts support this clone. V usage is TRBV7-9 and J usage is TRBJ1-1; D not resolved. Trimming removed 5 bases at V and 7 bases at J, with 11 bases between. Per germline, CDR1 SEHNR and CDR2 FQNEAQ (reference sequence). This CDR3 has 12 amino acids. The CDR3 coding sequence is TGTGCCAGCAGCCCGCGGACGGATGAAGCTTTCTTT. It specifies CASSPRTDEAFF.

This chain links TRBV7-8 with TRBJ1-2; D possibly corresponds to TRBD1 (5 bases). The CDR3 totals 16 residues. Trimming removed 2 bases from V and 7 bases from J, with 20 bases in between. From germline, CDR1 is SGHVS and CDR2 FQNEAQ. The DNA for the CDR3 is TGTGCCAGCAGCTTACGTCGGCAGGGTCCAGTCGGTGGCTACACCTTC. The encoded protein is CASSLRRQGPVGGYTF.

CDR3 region: CASRESLGLYEQYF. The CDR3 region has the DNA TGCGCCAGCAGGGAGAGTTTGGGGCTCTACGAGCAGTACTTC. The chain combines TRBV5-1 with TRBJ2-7, with a tentative D call TRBD1 (5 bases). Germline CDR1 and CDR2: SGHRS and YFSETQ. V was cut by 5 bases and J by 3 bases, with 15 bases left in between. The CDR3 covers 14 residues.

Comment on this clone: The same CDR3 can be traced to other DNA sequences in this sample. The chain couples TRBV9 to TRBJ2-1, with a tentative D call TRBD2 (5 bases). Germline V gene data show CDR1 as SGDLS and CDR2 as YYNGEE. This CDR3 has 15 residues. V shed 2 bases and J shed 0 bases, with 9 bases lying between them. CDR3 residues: CASSVSGSSYNEQFF. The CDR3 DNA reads TGTGCCAGCAGCGTGAGCGGTAGCTCCTACAATGAGCAGTTCTTC.

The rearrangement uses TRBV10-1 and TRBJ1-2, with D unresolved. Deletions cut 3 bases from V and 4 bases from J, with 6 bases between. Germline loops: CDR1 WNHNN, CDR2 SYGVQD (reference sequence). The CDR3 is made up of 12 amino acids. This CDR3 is CASSEWSYGYTF. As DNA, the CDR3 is TGCGCCAGCAGTGAATGGAGCTATGGCTACACCTTC.

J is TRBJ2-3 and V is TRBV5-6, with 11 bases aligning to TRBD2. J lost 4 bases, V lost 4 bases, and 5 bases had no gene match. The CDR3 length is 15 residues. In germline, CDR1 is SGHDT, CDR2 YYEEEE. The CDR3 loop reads CASSATSGSPDTQYF. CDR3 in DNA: TGTGCCAGCAGCGCAACTAGCGGGAGTCCAGATACGCAGTATTTT.

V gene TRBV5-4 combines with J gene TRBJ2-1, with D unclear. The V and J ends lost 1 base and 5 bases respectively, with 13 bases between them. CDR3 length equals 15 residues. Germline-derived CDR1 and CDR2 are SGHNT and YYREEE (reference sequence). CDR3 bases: TGTGCCAGCAGCTTGAGGGCTAGTCTACACAATGAGCAGTTCTTC. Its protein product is CASSLRASLHNEQFF.

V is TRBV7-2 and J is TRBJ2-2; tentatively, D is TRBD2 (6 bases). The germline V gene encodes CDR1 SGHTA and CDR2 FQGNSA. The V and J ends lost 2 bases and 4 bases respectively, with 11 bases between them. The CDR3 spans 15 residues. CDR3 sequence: CASSLFGGGTGELFF. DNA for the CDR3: TGTGCCAGCAGCTTATTCGGGGGAGGCACCGGGGAGCTGTTTTTT.

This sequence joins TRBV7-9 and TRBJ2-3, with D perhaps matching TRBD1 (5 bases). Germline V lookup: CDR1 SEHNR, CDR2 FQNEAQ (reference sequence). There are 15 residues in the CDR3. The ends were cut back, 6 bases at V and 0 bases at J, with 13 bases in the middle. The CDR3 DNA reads TGTGCCAGCAGGCAACAGGAAACTAGCACAGATACGCAGTATTTT. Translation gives CASRQQETSTDTQYF. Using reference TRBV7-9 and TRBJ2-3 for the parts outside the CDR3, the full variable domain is DTGVSQNPRHKITKRGQNVTFRCDPISEHNRLYWYRQTLGQGPEFLTYFQNEAQLEKSRLLSDRFSAERPKGSFSTLEIQRTEQGDSAMYLCASRQQETSTDTQYFGPGTRLTVL.

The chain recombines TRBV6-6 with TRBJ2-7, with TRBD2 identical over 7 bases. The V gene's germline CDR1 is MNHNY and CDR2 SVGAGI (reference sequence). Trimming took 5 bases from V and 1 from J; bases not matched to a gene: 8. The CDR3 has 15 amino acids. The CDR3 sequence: CASSPSAGRSYEQYF. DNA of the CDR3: TGTGCCAGCAGTCCCTCAGCCGGGAGGTCCTACGAGCAGTACTTC.

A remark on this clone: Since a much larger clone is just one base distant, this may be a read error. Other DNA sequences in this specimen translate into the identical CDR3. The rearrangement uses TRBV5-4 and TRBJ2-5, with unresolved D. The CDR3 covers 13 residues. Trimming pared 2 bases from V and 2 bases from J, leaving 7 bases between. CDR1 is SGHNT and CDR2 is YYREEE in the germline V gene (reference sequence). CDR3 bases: TGTGCCAGCAGCTTAGGCAGACAAGAGACCCAGTACTTC. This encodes CASSLGRQETQYF. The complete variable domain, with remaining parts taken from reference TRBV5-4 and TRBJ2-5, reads ETGVTQSPTHLIKTRGQQVTLRCSSQSGHNTVSWYQQALGQGPQFIFQYYREEENGRGNFPPRFSGLQFPNYSSELNVNALELDDSALYLCASSLGRQETQYFGPGTRLLVL.

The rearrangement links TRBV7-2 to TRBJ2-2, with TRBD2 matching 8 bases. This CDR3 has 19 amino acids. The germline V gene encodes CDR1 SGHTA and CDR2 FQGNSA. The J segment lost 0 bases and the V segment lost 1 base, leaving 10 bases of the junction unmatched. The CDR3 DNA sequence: TGTGCCAGCAGCTTAGATCGAGCGGGAGCCCGCCCGAACACCGGGGAGCTGTTTTTT. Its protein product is CASSLDRAGARPNTGELFF.

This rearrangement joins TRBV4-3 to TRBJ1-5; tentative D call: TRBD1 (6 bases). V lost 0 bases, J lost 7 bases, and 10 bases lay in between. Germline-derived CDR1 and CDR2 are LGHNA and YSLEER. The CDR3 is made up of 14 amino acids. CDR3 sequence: CASSQDLGGQPQHF. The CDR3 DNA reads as TGCGCCAGCAGCCAAGATCTAGGGGGACAGCCCCAGCATTTT.

This chain's CDR3 is CASSVGLAGVNTEAFF. The DNA for the CDR3 is TGTGCCAGCAGCGTAGGTCTCGCGGGGGTGAACACTGAAGCTTTCTTT. This chain joins TRBV9 and TRBJ1-1; D possibly corresponds to TRBD1 (5 bases). CDR1 and CDR2 from the germline V gene are SGDLS and YYNGEE. The CDR3 runs 16 residues. Between the trimmed V and J ends, which lost 0 bases and 0 bases, there was a span of 12 bases. The full variable domain, rest sourced from reference TRBV9 and TRBJ1-1, is DSGVTQTPKHLITATGQRVTLRCSPRSGDLSVYWYQQSLDQGLQFLIQYYNGEERAKGNILERFSAQQFPDLHSELNLSSLELGDSALYFCASSVGLAGVNTEAFFGQGTRLTVV.

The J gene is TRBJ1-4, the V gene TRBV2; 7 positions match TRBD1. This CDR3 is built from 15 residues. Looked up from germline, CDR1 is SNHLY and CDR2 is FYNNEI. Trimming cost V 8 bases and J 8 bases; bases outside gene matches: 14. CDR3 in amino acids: CASRYLQGWLEKLFF. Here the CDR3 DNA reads TGTGCCAGCCGATACCTACAGGGGTGGCTCGAAAAACTGTTTTTT.

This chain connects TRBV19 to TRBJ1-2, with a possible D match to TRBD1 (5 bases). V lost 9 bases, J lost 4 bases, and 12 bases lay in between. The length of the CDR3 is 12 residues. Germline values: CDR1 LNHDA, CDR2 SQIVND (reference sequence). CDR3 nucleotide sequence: TGTGCCAGCGGCACCGGGGGCTATGGCTACACCTTC. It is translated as CASGTGGYGYTF.

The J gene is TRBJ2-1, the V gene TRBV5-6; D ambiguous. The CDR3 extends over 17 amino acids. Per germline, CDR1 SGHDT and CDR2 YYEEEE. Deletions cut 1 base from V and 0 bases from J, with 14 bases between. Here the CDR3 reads CASSLRYSTSSYNEQFF. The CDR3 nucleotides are TGTGCCAGCAGCTTGCGCTATAGCACGAGCTCCTACAATGAGCAGTTCTTC.

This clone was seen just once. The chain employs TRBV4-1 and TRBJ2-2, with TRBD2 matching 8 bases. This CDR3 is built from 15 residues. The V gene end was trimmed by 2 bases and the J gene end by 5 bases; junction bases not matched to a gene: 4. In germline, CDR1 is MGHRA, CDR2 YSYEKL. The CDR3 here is CASSQQLAGTGELFF. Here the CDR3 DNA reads TGCGCCAGCAGCCAACAGCTAGCGGGTACCGGGGAGCTGTTTTTT.

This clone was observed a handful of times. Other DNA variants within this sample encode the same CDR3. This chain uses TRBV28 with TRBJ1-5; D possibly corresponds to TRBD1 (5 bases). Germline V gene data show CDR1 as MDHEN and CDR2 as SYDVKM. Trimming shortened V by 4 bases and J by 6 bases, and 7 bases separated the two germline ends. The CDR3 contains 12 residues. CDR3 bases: TGTGCCAGCAGTTCCGGGGGTCAGCCCCAGCATTTT. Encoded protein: CASSSGGQPQHF.

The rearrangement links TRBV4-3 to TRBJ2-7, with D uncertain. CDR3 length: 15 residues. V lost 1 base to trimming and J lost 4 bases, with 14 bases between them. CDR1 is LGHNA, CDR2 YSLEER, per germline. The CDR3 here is CASSQGIIGLYEQYF. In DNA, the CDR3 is TGCGCCAGCAGCCAAGGTATCATCGGGCTGTACGAGCAGTACTTC.

CDR3 sequence (DNA): TGTGCCAGCAGCAAGGCCGGCGGGAGCTCCTACAATGAGCAGTTCTTC. Translated, it gives CASSKAGGSSYNEQFF. The chain couples TRBV7-9 to TRBJ2-1; 7 bases line up with TRBD2. Trimming took 5 bases from V and 0 from J; bases not matched to a gene: 7. This CDR3 has 16 residues. In germline, CDR1 is SEHNR, CDR2 FQNEAQ (reference sequence).